The 2 T cell receptor beta chains given below trace back to one sample, sequenced in a study of T cell responses to AZD1222 COVID-19 vaccine. The assay was immunoSEQ multiplex PCR, and TCRdb's table has in-frame clones only and misses some. The sample includes 84,000 or so clones, 70% to 90% of them seen just once. Source: peripheral blood, taken on day 0 of AZD1222 vaccination. The source of these receptors is an adult in good health.

This chain links TRBV5-1 with TRBJ1-2; 8 nucleotides align to TRBD1. With V trimmed by 1 base and J by 5 bases, 1 base remained unmatched. Germline CDR1 SGHRS, CDR2 YFSETQ. The CDR3 length is 13 residues. In nucleotides, the CDR3 is TGCGCCAGCAGCTTGCGACAGGGGTATGGCTACACCTTC. Its translation: CASSLRQGYGYTF.

The chain recombines TRBV18 with TRBJ2-2; 15 bases agree with TRBD2. V lost 8 bases and J lost 3; bases outside the gene matches: 1. Germline CDR1 KGHSH, CDR2 LQKENI. This CDR3 is 15 amino acids long. CDR3: CASRTSGRDTGELFF. In DNA form, the CDR3 reads TGTGCCAGCCGGACTAGCGGGAGGGACACCGGGGAGCTGTTTTTT.